A single sample is the source of the 4 T cell receptor beta chains below, sequenced in a study of Graves' ophthalmopathy and Graves' hyperthyroidism. Amplification of TCR beta CDR3 regions used RNA transcripts. The first-round RT-PCR employed HTBI primers together with the Qiagen OneStep RT-PCR kit. A multiplex PCR was then performed as the second round. Via MiXCR, TCRdb re-called the multiplex PCR reads, giving one row per CDR3 protein. The sample includes roughly 700,000 distinct CDR3 sequences, 40% seen only once; the top ten take 44%. The sequenced sample consisted of peripheral blood. These TCRs come from an adult man with Graves' ophthalmopathy.

In this sample, this clonotype turned up many times. This sequence joins TRBV7-9 and TRBJ1-5; 10 bases line up with TRBD1. The V gene's germline CDR1 is SEHNR and CDR2 FQNEAQ (reference sequence). V gave up 4 bases and J gave up 0 bases; unmatched junction bases: 6. CDR3 length equals 17 residues. The CDR3 loop reads CASSSTGGGYSNQPQHF. The CDR3, as DNA: TGTGCCAGCAGCTCGACAGGGGGCGGCTATAGCAATCAGCCCCAGCATTTT.

This clonotype has only a few counts. The CDR3 DNA reads TGTGCCAGCAGCTTAAGCACTGGGGGGGGGCAAGAGACCCAGTACTTC. It specifies CASSLSTGGGQETQYF. The chain carries TRBV7-3 and TRBJ2-5; 7 bases are shared with TRBD2. This CDR3 has 16 amino acids. V lost 1 base and J lost 2; bases outside the gene matches: 7. Germline loops: CDR1 SGHTA, CDR2 FQGTGA.

This clonotype was counted a few times. This chain uses TRBV7-2 with TRBJ1-6; the match to TRBD1 covers 7 bases. The CDR3 has 17 amino acids. The germline V gene has CDR1 SGHTA and CDR2 FQGNSA. V dropped 5 bases and J dropped 10; count of bases not matched to a gene: 17. The CDR3 loop is CASSQGSLTGVRSPLHF. The CDR3 DNA follows: TGTGCCAGCAGCCAAGGGAGTTTAACAGGGGTTCGGTCACCCCTCCACTTT.

This sequence joins TRBV19 and TRBJ1-1; D may be TRBD1 (5 bases). This CDR3 contains 12 residues. V was trimmed by 3 bases and J by 10 bases, leaving 12 bases between them. Germline CDR1 and CDR2: LNHDA and SQIVND (reference sequence). CDR3 sequence: CASSIGSGRAFF. The CDR3 DNA reads TGTGCCAGTAGTATCGGGTCAGGGAGAGCTTTCTTT.